The 23 T cell receptor beta chains below come from one sample, sequenced in a study of cytomegalovirus exposure and HLA in healthy donors. The study ran its PCR with 60 Vbeta and 13 Jbeta primers. The table came from immunoSEQ multiplex PCR; TCRdb's copy has only in-frame clones and leaves some out. Counted here are 150,000 or so clones, about three quarters occurring once; the ten biggest clones make up around 0.71%. Material for sequencing was PBMCs. These receptors originate from a female donor in good health and CMV-seronegative.

The J gene is TRBJ2-2, the V gene TRBV28, with D possibly TRBD1 on 7 matching bases. With 5 bases removed from V and 1 base from J, the gap between germline ends came to 11 bases. This CDR3 has 15 amino acids. In germline, CDR1 is MDHEN, CDR2 SYDVKM. The DNA for the CDR3 is TGTGCCAGCAGTAGGAGGGGGCAGAACACCGGGGAGCTGTTTTTT. It yields the protein CASSRRGQNTGELFF. Full variable domain (outside the CDR3, taken from reference TRBV28 and TRBJ2-2): DVKVTQSSRYLVKRTGEKVFLECVQDMDHENMFWYRQDPGLGLRLIYFSYDVKMKEKGDIPEGYSVSREKKERFSLILESASTNQTSMYLCASSRRGQNTGELFFGEGSRLTVL.

The chain links TRBV7-9 to TRBJ2-2; 7 bases are shared with TRBD1. The trim removed 5 bases at V and 7 bases at J, leaving 7 bases unmatched. CDR1 and CDR2 (germline): SEHNR, FQNEAQ (reference sequence). The CDR3 has 14 residues. This chain's CDR3 is CASSPRQGDGELFF. The CDR3 DNA is TGTGCCAGCAGCCCGCGACAGGGCGACGGGGAGCTGTTTTTT. Complete variable domain (other parts from reference TRBV7-9 and TRBJ2-2): DTGVSQNPRHKITKRGQNVTFRCDPISEHNRLYWYRQTLGQGPEFLTYFQNEAQLEKSRLLSDRFSAERPKGSFSTLEIQRTEQGDSAMYLCASSPRQGDGELFFGEGSRLTVL.

V usage is TRBV19 and J usage is TRBJ2-3, with 11 positions matching TRBD2. Germline loops: CDR1 LNHDA, CDR2 SQIVND (reference sequence). This CDR3 contains 15 residues. The V gene end was trimmed by 4 bases and the J gene end by 4 bases; junction bases not matched to a gene: 4. The CDR3 DNA reads as TGTGCCAGTAGTACGAGACTAGCGGGGCCAGATACGCAGTATTTT. Translation: CASSTRLAGPDTQYF.

This chain connects TRBV6-1 to TRBJ2-7; D is perhaps TRBD1 (6 bases). Germline loops: CDR1 MNHNS, CDR2 SASEGT. This CDR3 is built from 14 residues. Deletions cut 2 bases from V and 2 bases from J, with 10 bases between. The CDR3 protein is CASSEQGPTYEQYF. CDR3 DNA: TGTGCCAGCAGTGAACAGGGGCCCACCTACGAGCAGTACTTC.

The chain links TRBV9 to TRBJ2-3; D is undetermined. V was trimmed by 0 bases and J by 4 bases, leaving 6 bases between them. In germline, CDR1 is SGDLS, CDR2 YYNGEE. This CDR3 is built from 13 residues. CDR3 coding DNA: TGTGCCAGCAGCGTAGTTGTAGCAGATACGCAGTATTTT. Protein product: CASSVVVADTQYF.

A note on this clone: This specimen includes other DNA sequences encoding the same CDR3. V usage is TRBV9 and J usage is TRBJ2-7; tentative D call: TRBD1 (5 bases). The germline gives CDR1 SGDLS, CDR2 YYNGEE. The CDR3 loop spans 12 amino acids. Trimming removed 3 bases at V and 3 bases at J, with 7 bases between. In nucleotides, the CDR3 is TGTGCCAGCAGCGCTACAGGCTACGAGCAGTACTTC. Its protein product is CASSATGYEQYF.

The V call is TRBV9, the J call TRBJ2-1, with TRBD2 as a possible D gene (5 bases). CDR3 length: 12 amino acids. V was cut by 3 bases and J by 9 bases, with 10 bases left in between. Germline loops: CDR1 SGDLS, CDR2 YYNGEE. CDR3 DNA: TGTGCCAGCAGCGGTACTAGGATTGAGCAGTTCTTC. Translating it yields CASSGTRIEQFF.

This sequence joins TRBV7-2 and TRBJ2-4; 7 bases are a match to TRBD2. The V gene's germline CDR1 is SGHTA and CDR2 FQGNSA. With V trimmed by 1 base and J by 6 bases, 6 bases remained unmatched. CDR3 size: 15 residues. CDR3 in amino acids: CASSLGAGRGNIQYF. CDR3 in DNA: TGTGCCAGCAGCTTAGGGGCAGGGAGGGGAAACATTCAGTACTTC.

This clone came up a few times. The CDR3 region is CASNSDRDYGYTF. The CDR3 DNA reads TGTGCCAGCAACTCAGACAGGGACTATGGCTACACCTTC. This chain uses TRBV7-2 with TRBJ1-2; 7 positions agree with TRBD1. Germline-derived CDR1 and CDR2 are SGHTA and FQGNSA. The V and J ends lost 7 bases and 3 bases, in that order; junction bases with no gene match: 5. This CDR3 is built from 13 residues.

The rearrangement joins TRBV7-2 to TRBJ2-7, with 14 bases aligning to TRBD2. Germline CDR1 reads SGHTA; CDR2 reads FQGNSA. After removal of 4 bases from V and 7 bases from J, the junction contained 6 bases not matched to a gene. This CDR3 spans 15 amino acids. The chain's CDR3 is CASSYGLAGGEEQYF. The CDR3 nucleotides are TGTGCCAGCAGCTACGGACTAGCGGGGGGTGAAGAGCAGTACTTC. The full variable domain, in which reference TRBV7-2 and TRBJ2-7 provide the parts outside the CDR3, is GAGVSQSPSNKVTEKGKDVELRCDPISGHTALYWYRQSLGQGLEFLIYFQGNSAPDKSGLPSDRFSAERTGGSVSTLTIQRTQQEDSAVYLCASSYGLAGGEEQYFGPGTRLTVT.

This sequence joins TRBV7-9 and TRBJ2-7; 10 positions agree with TRBD1. CDR3 length equals 14 residues. The V segment lost 11 bases and the J segment 5 bases; nucleotides outside the gene matches: 12. Germline V gene lookup returns CDR1 SEHNR and CDR2 FQNEAQ (reference sequence). The CDR3 nucleotides are TGTGCCGGGGGAGAGGGACAGGGGCGCGACGAGCAGTACTTC. It codes for CAGGEGQGRDEQYF.

The genes are TRBV4-2 and TRBJ1-2; D ambiguous. The CDR3 sequence is 15 residues long. The V gene's germline CDR1 is LGHNA and CDR2 YNFKEQ. V lost 0 bases to trimming and J lost 5 bases, with 13 bases between them. CDR3 sequence (DNA): TGTGCCAGCAGCCAAGATCCAGTCGTACGTTATGGCTACACCTTC. It is translated as CASSQDPVVRYGYTF.

J is TRBJ1-1 and V is TRBV28; D gene ambiguous. Germline V CDR1 and CDR2: MDHEN, SYDVKM. Trimming pared 4 bases from V and 0 bases from J, leaving 6 bases between. CDR3 length: 13 amino acids. CDR3 coding DNA: TGTGCCAGCAGTTCCAACATGAACACTGAAGCTTTCTTT. Translated, it gives CASSSNMNTEAFF. Looking up the rest from reference TRBV28 and TRBJ1-1 gives the full variable domain: DVKVTQSSRYLVKRTGEKVFLECVQDMDHENMFWYRQDPGLGLRLIYFSYDVKMKEKGDIPEGYSVSREKKERFSLILESASTNQTSMYLCASSSNMNTEAFFGQGTRLTVV.

The V gene is TRBV5-1, the J gene TRBJ2-7; D is possibly TRBD1 (5 bases). This CDR3 region has 15 residues. CDR1 and CDR2 (germline): SGHRS, YFSETQ. The germline V and J ends were trimmed by 0 bases and 0 bases, with 10 bases remaining between them. The CDR3 loop reads CASSLGGDLSYEQYF. The CDR3 region has the DNA TGCGCCAGCAGCTTGGGGGGCGACCTCTCCTACGAGCAGTACTTC.

This chain uses TRBV7-3 with TRBJ1-1, with D unresolved. Germline V gene lookup returns CDR1 SGHTA and CDR2 FQGTGA. The CDR3 is 14 residues long. V dropped 5 bases and J dropped 1 base, with 11 bases sitting between them. CDR3 nucleotide sequence: TGTGCCAGCAGCCCCCTGGGAGGGAACACTGAAGCTTTCTTT. Protein sequence: CASSPLGGNTEAFF.

This chain connects TRBV10-3 to TRBJ2-5; TRBD2 aligns across 13 bases. V lost 2 bases and J lost 2; bases outside the gene matches: 8. CDR1 is ENHRY, CDR2 SYGVKD, per germline. The CDR3 extends over 18 amino acids. This chain's CDR3 is CAISEPIGTSGTQETQYF. In DNA form, the CDR3 reads TGTGCCATCAGTGAGCCGATAGGGACTAGCGGGACGCAAGAGACCCAGTACTTC.

The V call is TRBV5-1, the J call TRBJ2-7, with D possibly matching TRBD1 (6 bases). CDR3 size: 14 residues. V was cut by 1 base and J by 5 bases, with 13 bases left in between. CDR1 is SGHRS, CDR2 YFSETQ, per germline. The CDR3 here is CASSLNTGNHEQYF. CDR3 bases: TGCGCCAGCAGCTTGAATACAGGGAACCACGAGCAGTACTTC.

V is TRBV2 and J is TRBJ1-1; perhaps TRBD1 as D (6 bases). The germline gives CDR1 SNHLY, CDR2 FYNNEI. The ends were cut back, 10 bases at V and 4 bases at J, with 16 bases in the middle. This CDR3 comprises 13 residues. Written as DNA, the CDR3 is TGTGCCACCGCGGGGGGGCAGGGCACTGAAGCTTTCTTT. Its protein product is CATAGGQGTEAFF.

This clone was recorded only once. V and J are TRBV2 and TRBJ1-5; D is perhaps TRBD1 (5 bases). The CDR3 is made up of 14 amino acids. V was shortened by 7 bases and J by 0 bases, with 10 bases between the two germline ends. The germline gives CDR1 SNHLY, CDR2 FYNNEI. CDR3 sequence: CASTPDTSNQPQHF. In DNA, the CDR3 is TGTGCCAGCACGCCGGACACTAGCAATCAGCCCCAGCATTTT.

The gene calls are TRBV2 and TRBJ1-6, with TRBD1 as a possible D gene (5 bases). The CDR3 has 13 residues. Trimming cost V 6 bases and J 7 bases, with 10 bases left between them. Germline V CDR1 and CDR2: SNHLY, FYNNEI. The CDR3 nucleotides are TGTGCCAGCAGGGAGACAGAAAATTCACCCCTCCACTTT. This codes for CASRETENSPLHF.

The chain is built from TRBV7-3 and TRBJ2-7; 11 positions match TRBD1. Germline V gene lookup returns CDR1 SGHTA and CDR2 FQGTGA. With 3 bases clipped from V and 6 bases from J, the junction kept 1 base outside the gene matches. This CDR3 has 13 amino acids. CDR3 in DNA: TGTGCCAGCAGCTTCGGGACAGGGGGCGAGCAGTACTTC. Its translation: CASSFGTGGEQYF.

This chain uses TRBV5-1 with TRBJ1-2; possible D gene TRBD1, 6 bases. This CDR3 has 13 amino acids. The ends were cut back, 2 bases at V and 8 bases at J, with 13 bases in the middle. Germline loops: CDR1 SGHRS, CDR2 YFSETQ. CDR3 in amino acids: CASSLVSGEGYTF. CDR3 DNA: TGCGCCAGCAGCTTAGTCTCAGGGGAGGGCTACACCTTC.

This clone was counted between two and nine times. The V and J genes are TRBV4-3 and TRBJ1-1; TRBD1 matches 8 bases. The germline V gene encodes CDR1 LGHNA and CDR2 YSLEER. After removal of 1 base from V and 11 bases from J, the junction contained 12 bases not matched to a gene. The CDR3 is 15 residues long. This CDR3 reads CASSQADRARRRAFF. DNA of the CDR3: TGCGCCAGCAGCCAAGCGGACAGGGCCAGGAGGAGGGCTTTCTTT.